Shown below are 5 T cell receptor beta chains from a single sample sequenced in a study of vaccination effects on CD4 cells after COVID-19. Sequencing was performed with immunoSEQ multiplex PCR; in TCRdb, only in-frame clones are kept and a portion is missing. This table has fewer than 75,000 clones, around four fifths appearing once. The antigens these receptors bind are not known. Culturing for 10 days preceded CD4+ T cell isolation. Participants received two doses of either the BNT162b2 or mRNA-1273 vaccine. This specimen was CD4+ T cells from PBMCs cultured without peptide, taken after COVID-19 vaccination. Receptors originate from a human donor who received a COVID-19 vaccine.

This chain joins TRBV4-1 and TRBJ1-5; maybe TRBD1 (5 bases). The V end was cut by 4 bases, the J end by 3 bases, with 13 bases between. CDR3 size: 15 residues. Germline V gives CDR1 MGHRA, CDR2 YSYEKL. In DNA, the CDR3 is TGCGCCAGCAGCCCTGGGCTAGGGGTCAATCAGCCCCAGCATTTT. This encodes CASSPGLGVNQPQHF.

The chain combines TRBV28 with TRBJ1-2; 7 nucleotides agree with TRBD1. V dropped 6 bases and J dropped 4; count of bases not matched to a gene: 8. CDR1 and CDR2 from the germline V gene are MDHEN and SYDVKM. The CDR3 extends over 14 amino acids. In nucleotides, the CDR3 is TGTGCCAGCAGCCGGCGACAGGGATTCTATGGCTACACCTTC. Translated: CASSRRQGFYGYTF.

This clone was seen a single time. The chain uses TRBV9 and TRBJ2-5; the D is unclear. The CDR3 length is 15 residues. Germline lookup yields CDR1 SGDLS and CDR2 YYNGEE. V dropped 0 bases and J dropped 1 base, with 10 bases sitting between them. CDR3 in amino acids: CASSVGPTTQETQYF. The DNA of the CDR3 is TGTGCCAGCAGCGTAGGACCTACAACCCAAGAGACCCAGTACTTC.

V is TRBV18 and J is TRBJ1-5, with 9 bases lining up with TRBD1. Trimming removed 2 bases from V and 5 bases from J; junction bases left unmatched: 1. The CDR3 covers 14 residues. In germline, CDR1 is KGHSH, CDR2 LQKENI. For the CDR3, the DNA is TGTGCCAGCTCACCAACAGGGGGCTATCAGCCCCAGCATTTT. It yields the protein CASSPTGGYQPQHF. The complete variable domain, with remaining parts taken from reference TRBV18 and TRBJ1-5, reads NAGVMQNPRHLVRRRGQEARLRCSPMKGHSHVYWYRQLPEEGLKFMVYLQKENIIDESGMPKERFSAEFPKEGPSILRIQQVVRGDSAAYFCASSPTGGYQPQHFGDGTRLSIL.

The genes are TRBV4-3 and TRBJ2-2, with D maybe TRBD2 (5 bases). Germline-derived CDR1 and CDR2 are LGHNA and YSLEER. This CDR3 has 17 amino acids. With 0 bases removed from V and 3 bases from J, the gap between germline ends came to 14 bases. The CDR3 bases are TGCGCCAGCAGCCAAGACCCCGGGAAGAGGGACACCGGGGAGCTGTTTTTT. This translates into CASSQDPGKRDTGELFF.